This T cell receptor beta chain was found in a study of CD8 T cells in Susac syndrome. V lost 5 bases, J lost 1 base, and 14 bases lay in between. The CDR3 spans 15 residues. Germline loops: CDR1 KGHSH, CDR2 LQKENI. Controls were drawn from healthy donors and were matched for age and sex. It was with random hexamers that 0.5 to 1 ug RNA was reverse transcribed. TCRdb re-derived calls from the immunoSEQ multiplex PCR reads in MiXCR, one entry per CDR3 protein. The sample lists 150,000 to 200,000 distinct CDR3 sequences, roughly 95% occurring once. This chain connects TRBV18 to TRBJ1-1, with a weak D call TRBD1 (6 bases). The specimen sequenced was CD4+ T cells from PBMCs. This TCR came from a human donor in good health. The CDR3 reads CASSEWTVENTEAFF. The CDR3 DNA is TGTGCCAGCTCAGAGTGGACAGTTGAGAACACTGAAGCTTTCTTT.